The rows below give T cell receptor beta chains drawn from one sample of a study of blood T cells in healthy people across ages. Using its own MiXCR run on the 5' RACE reads, TCRdb lists one record per CDR3 protein. This table holds 750,000 to 850,000 distinct CDR3 sequences, roughly 25% found once. The same data also went into a second study, on T cells of mothers and their children.

Specimen: blood. Source of these receptors: a boy between 10 and 17 years old in good health. CDR3s include the opening cysteine and the closing phenylalanine or tryptophan. A D gene is named only where the DNA matches it firmly. The size of a clone is reported for some rows only, either as once, few or many, or as a class for expanded clones.

. | many | TRBV28 | CASSENFRNEQFF
. | . | TRBV12-3/TRBV12-4 | CASSLASTAEQFF
. | . | TRBV6-2/TRBV6-3 | CASSYADSLEDEQFF
. | . | TRBV21-1 | CASPHDQANEKLFF
. | . | TRBV28 | CASSFRRGVNYEQYF
TRBD1 | . | TRBV13 | CASSLPGQGYRVGYEQYF
TRBD1 | . | TRBV9 | CASSVASGGYGDTQYF
TRBD1 | . | TRBV7-9 | CASSPRDRGHEQYF
TRBD2 | . | TRBV5-1 | CASSLEGGGGSETQYF
. | few | TRBV5-1 | CASSSGTLLSYEQYF
TRBD2 | . | TRBV7-2 | CASSLVTIAGAITDTQYF
TRBD1 | few | TRBV27 | CASSLLGTGTEKLFF
TRBD1 | . | TRBV20-1 | CSAIRSATGYMEQYF
. | few | TRBV12-3/TRBV12-4 | CASSLDGVNQPQHF
. | . | TRBV6-1 | CASSELGFPETQYF
TRBD1 | few | TRBV9 | CASSAPGTAVSGNTIYF
TRBD1 | few | TRBV7-2 | CASSPRTGGTITDTQYF
TRBD1 | few | TRBV5-1 | CASSPPPATGVSYEQYF
. | . | TRBV29-1 | CSALATGALGEKLFF
. | . | TRBV3-1 | CASSQDRVQSSYNEQFF
TRBD2 | . | TRBV6-2/TRBV6-3 | CASSFTTSGPSYEQYF
TRBD1 | . | TRBV5-6 | CASSLRQGPLEETQYF
. | . | TRBV6-6 | CASSYGGRGGRNEQFF
. | few | TRBV5-5 | CASSYGLEAFF
. | . | TRBV4-2 | CASSQPDLNQETQYF
. | . | TRBV7-2 | CASSPQTGTDYGYTF
TRBD2 | . | TRBV6-1 | CASSEEKLSGGLQETQYF
. | . | TRBV28 | CASSFAGALSGANVLTF
TRBD2 | few | TRBV20-1 | CSARDPIAGFKETQYF
. | few | TRBV5-1 | CASSLAGDRSEAFF
TRBD1 | few | TRBV12-3/TRBV12-4 | CASSPGTGTRGTQYF
TRBD2 | . | TRBV6-4 | CASSEVAGGYTNTQYF
. | . | TRBV6-5 | CASSYSMGGLGIQYF
TRBD1 | once | TRBV30 | CAWSQDRGNQPQHF
TRBD2 | . | TRBV9 | CASSALAGMGSEQFF